Presented here are 30 T cell receptor beta chains from one specimen sequenced in a study of cytomegalovirus exposure and HLA in healthy donors. In the PCR, 60 Vbeta and 13 Jbeta primers were used. Sequencing was performed with immunoSEQ multiplex PCR; in TCRdb, only in-frame clones are kept and a portion is missing. The data show 90,000 to 150,000 clones, 50% to 65% seen once. The sample was PBMCs. The origin of the receptors is a middle-aged man in good health and CMV-seropositive.

The CDR3 sequence is CASSLTSFHEQYF. The DNA for the CDR3 is TGTGCCAGCAGCCTGACTAGTTTCCACGAGCAGTACTTC. This rearrangement joins TRBV5-4 to TRBJ2-7; D possibly corresponds to TRBD2 (6 bases). V was cut by 4 bases and J by 5 bases, with 13 bases left in between. The CDR3 spans 13 residues. Germline CDR1 reads SGHNT; CDR2 reads YYREEE (reference sequence).

V gene TRBV7-2 combines with J gene TRBJ2-7; TRBD2 matches 9 bases. The CDR3 is 15 amino acids. The ends lost 0 bases at V and 6 bases at J; junction bases unmatched: 6. Germline loops: CDR1 SGHTA, CDR2 FQGNSA. Here the CDR3 DNA reads TGTGCCAGCAGCTTAGCAGGCGGGAGGGCCGGCGAGCAGTACTTC. This codes for CASSLAGGRAGEQYF.

V usage is TRBV7-9 and J usage is TRBJ2-7, with 11 bases identical to TRBD1. This CDR3 spans 14 amino acids. The germline gives CDR1 SEHNR, CDR2 FQNEAQ (reference sequence). Trimming cost V 8 bases and J 4 bases; bases outside gene matches: 7. CDR3 sequence reads: CASRRTGGKYEQYF. In DNA form, the CDR3 reads TGTGCCAGCCGAAGGACAGGGGGCAAGTACGAGCAGTACTTC.

The V gene is TRBV7-6, the J gene TRBJ2-7; the D is unclear. In germline, CDR1 is SGHVS, CDR2 FNYEAQ. V lost 5 bases and J lost 4, with 9 bases in between. The CDR3 is made up of 12 amino acids. CDR3 DNA: TGTGCCAGCAGCCCATCGGTTTACGAGCAGTACTTC. It codes for CASSPSVYEQYF.

This clone has just one count. The chain employs TRBV19 and TRBJ2-3; a possible D gene is TRBD1 (5 bases). The CDR3 is 15 residues long. Germline values: CDR1 LNHDA, CDR2 SQIVND (reference sequence). The V end was cut by 3 bases, the J end by 9 bases, with 19 bases between. Here the CDR3 DNA reads TGTGCCAGTAGTATTGCGGCAGGGTCATCCTCGACGCAGTATTTT. Its translation is CASSIAAGSSSTQYF.

The chain is built from TRBV19 and TRBJ1-1; perhaps TRBD1 as D (5 bases). CDR3 length: 14 residues. Trimming removed 5 bases from V and 1 base from J, with 11 bases in between. Germline lookup yields CDR1 LNHDA and CDR2 SQIVND (reference sequence). CDR3 DNA: TGTGCCAGTAGTTTGTGGGGGGAGAACACTGAAGCTTTCTTT. Protein product: CASSLWGENTEAFF. Full variable domain (missing parts from reference TRBV19 and TRBJ1-1): DGGITQSPKYLFRKEGQNVTLSCEQNLNHDAMYWYRQDPGQGLRLIYYSQIVNDFQKGDIAEGYSVSREKKESFPLTVTSAQKNPTAFYLCASSLWGENTEAFFGQGTRLTVV.

V usage is TRBV7-6 and J usage is TRBJ2-5, with D hard to call. Trimming took 4 bases from V and 2 from J, leaving 8 bases between them. CDR1 and CDR2 from the germline V gene are SGHVS and FNYEAQ. This CDR3 comprises 13 residues. CDR3 bases: TGTGCCAGCAGCTCCTCCCGTCAAGAGACCCAGTACTTC. Its translation is CASSSSRQETQYF.

The rearrangement uses TRBV9 and TRBJ2-1; D ambiguous. CDR3 length equals 13 residues. The germline gives CDR1 SGDLS, CDR2 YYNGEE. Trimming cost V 0 bases and J 3 bases, with 4 bases left between them. Here the CDR3 reads CASSVAFYNEQFF. The CDR3 coding sequence is TGTGCCAGCAGCGTAGCGTTCTACAATGAGCAGTTCTTC. Full variable domain (remainder filled in from reference TRBV9 and TRBJ2-1): DSGVTQTPKHLITATGQRVTLRCSPRSGDLSVYWYQQSLDQGLQFLIQYYNGEERAKGNILERFSAQQFPDLHSELNLSSLELGDSALYFCASSVAFYNEQFFGPGTRLTVL.

This sequence joins TRBV12-5 and TRBJ2-6; 7 bases are a match to TRBD1. The germline gives CDR1 LGHNT, CDR2 FRNRAP. The CDR3 spans 14 residues. Trimming at V came to 1 base and at J to 10 bases, leaving 4 bases not matched to a gene. DNA of the CDR3: TGTGCTAGTGGTTTGGGGACAGGCGGAAACGTCCTGACTTTC. Amino acid sequence: CASGLGTGGNVLTF.

This chain joins TRBV6-5 and TRBJ2-5, with TRBD1 matching over 8 bases. Judging by the DNA end, TRBJ2-7 fits better; the J call may be wrong. The CDR3 contains 12 residues. Per the germline V gene, CDR1 is MNHEY and CDR2 is SVGAGI. The CDR3 nucleotides are TGTGCCAGCTCCCGACAGGGGAGCGAGCAGTACTTC. It yields the protein CASSRQGSEQYF.

CDR3 amino acids: CASSLDRGQYQPQHF. CDR3 bases: TGTGCCAGCTCACTCGACAGGGGGCAGTATCAGCCCCAGCATTTT. The chain carries TRBV18 and TRBJ1-5; TRBD1 matches at 10 bases. Trimming cost V 4 bases and J 5 bases; bases outside gene matches: 5. Looked up from germline, CDR1 is KGHSH and CDR2 is LQKENI. The CDR3 extends over 15 amino acids.

The genes are TRBV7-2 and TRBJ2-5; tentatively, D is TRBD1 (5 bases). Germline CDR1 SGHTA, CDR2 FQGNSA. The CDR3 has 13 amino acids. V shed 5 bases and J shed 5 bases, with 12 bases lying between them. CDR3 residues: CASSPYRSETQYF. The DNA of the CDR3 is TGTGCCAGCAGCCCCTACAGGTCGGAGACCCAGTACTTC. Complete variable domain (other parts from reference TRBV7-2 and TRBJ2-5): GAGVSQSPSNKVTEKGKDVELRCDPISGHTALYWYRQSLGQGLEFLIYFQGNSAPDKSGLPSDRFSAERTGGSVSTLTIQRTQQEDSAVYLCASSPYRSETQYFGPGTRLLVL.

The genes are TRBV28 and TRBJ2-3; a possible D gene is TRBD1 (5 bases). Trimming took 2 bases from V and 1 from J, leaving 22 bases between them. The CDR3 covers 19 residues. In germline, CDR1 is MDHEN, CDR2 SYDVKM. CDR3 amino acids: CASSLRLPGKGTGTDTQYF. CDR3 sequence (DNA): TGTGCCAGCAGTTTAAGGTTACCAGGGAAGGGTACAGGCACAGATACGCAGTATTTT.

This clone was counted between two and nine times. The chain joins TRBV6-5 to TRBJ2-5, with 7 nucleotides matching TRBD2. Judging by the DNA end, TRBJ2-7 fits better; the J call may be wrong. The germline V gene has CDR1 MNHEY and CDR2 SVGAGI. The length of the CDR3 is 15 residues. The CDR3 nucleotides are TGTGCCAGCAGTTACTCGGGCGGGAGCCCCTACGAGCAGTACTTC. Protein: CASSYSGGSPYEQYF.

This clone was detected once. The chain recombines TRBV28 with TRBJ2-7; TRBD2 matches at 15 bases. Germline CDR1 is MDHEN and CDR2 is SYDVKM. The CDR3 has 15 amino acids. V was clipped by 6 bases and J by 7 bases; unmatched bases: 7. CDR3 region: CASRVGTSGRREQYF. The CDR3 coding sequence is TGTGCCAGCAGGGTCGGGACTAGCGGGAGGAGGGAGCAGTACTTC.

The chain couples TRBV6-4 to TRBJ1-1; 7 nucleotides agree with TRBD1. Per germline, CDR1 MRHNA and CDR2 SNTAGT. The CDR3 has 14 residues. Trimming at V came to 8 bases and at J to 5 bases, leaving 11 bases not matched to a gene. CDR3 sequence reads: CASRDSSYGTEAFF. CDR3 DNA sequence: TGTGCCAGCCGGGACAGTTCCTACGGGACTGAAGCTTTCTTT.

The chain combines TRBV9 with TRBJ2-7, with a possible D match to TRBD2 (5 bases). This CDR3 spans 14 amino acids. The ends were cut back, 0 bases at V and 6 bases at J, with 13 bases in the middle. Germline V CDR1 and CDR2: SGDLS, YYNGEE. The CDR3 sequence: CASSVVSLAGEQYF. DNA for the CDR3: TGTGCCAGCAGCGTAGTGTCCCTTGCGGGCGAGCAGTACTTC.

The chain recombines TRBV6-5 with TRBJ2-7; tentative D call: TRBD1 (5 bases). Germline V gene sequence: CDR1 MNHEY, CDR2 SVGAGI. The CDR3 extends over 16 amino acids. V was cut by 0 bases and J by 4 bases, with 16 bases left in between. The CDR3 region has the DNA TGTGCCAGCAGTTACTCGGTTGCCAGGGCGGAATACGAGCAGTACTTC. Protein product: CASSYSVARAEYEQYF.

The rearrangement uses TRBV18 and TRBJ1-1, with D possibly matching TRBD1 (5 bases). This CDR3 is 15 amino acids long. V gave up 3 bases and J gave up 1 base, with 12 bases separating them. Germline V gene data show CDR1 as KGHSH and CDR2 as LQKENI. CDR3 sequence: CASSPGRGGNTEAFF. The DNA of the CDR3 is TGTGCCAGCTCACCCGGAAGGGGAGGGAACACTGAAGCTTTCTTT.

This clone was seen a few times. This rearrangement joins TRBV5-6 to TRBJ2-1, with a tentative D call TRBD1 (6 bases). There are 15 residues in the CDR3. Trimming pared 5 bases from V and 0 bases from J, leaving 12 bases between. Germline-derived CDR1 and CDR2 are SGHDT and YYEEEE. The DNA for the CDR3 is TGTGCCAGCAGACCCGGACAGAGCTCCTACAATGAGCAGTTCTTC. This translates into CASRPGQSSYNEQFF.

The CDR3 DNA is TGTGCCAGCAGCTTACAAGGACAGACCTATGGCTACACCTTC. Its protein is CASSLQGQTYGYTF. This sequence joins TRBV11-2 and TRBJ1-2, with a possible D match to TRBD1 (6 bases). CDR1 and CDR2 from the germline V gene are SGHAT and FQNNGV. There are 14 residues in the CDR3. The ends were cut back, 2 bases at V and 4 bases at J, with 11 bases in the middle.

The table lists this clone with a count of one. The chain couples TRBV5-4 to TRBJ1-2, with D perhaps TRBD1 (5 bases). Germline CDR1 reads SGHNT; CDR2 reads YYREEE (reference sequence). V was clipped by 2 bases and J by 2 bases, with 10 bases between them. The length of the CDR3 is 14 residues. CDR3 amino acids: CASSFGGDNYGYTF. The CDR3 DNA reads as TGTGCCAGCAGCTTTGGGGGGGACAACTATGGCTACACCTTC.

J is TRBJ1-3 and V is TRBV4-3; D remains ambiguous. The CDR3 length is 15 residues. V was cut by 1 base and J by 2 bases, with 9 bases left in between. From germline, CDR1 is LGHNA and CDR2 YSLEER. CDR3 bases: TGCGCCAGCAGCCAAGTGCCGGGAACTGGAAACACCATATATTTT. This sequence encodes CASSQVPGTGNTIYF.

The J gene is TRBJ2-3, the V gene TRBV7-8, with D uncertain. From germline, CDR1 is SGHVS and CDR2 FQNEAQ. Trimming removed 2 bases at V and 2 bases at J, with 14 bases between. The length of the CDR3 is 16 residues. The CDR3 region is CASSLSPWPPTDTQYF. The CDR3 DNA sequence: TGTGCCAGCAGCTTATCTCCGTGGCCCCCCACAGATACGCAGTATTTT.

This clone occurred a few times. The J gene is TRBJ1-2, the V gene TRBV25-1, with 9 bases aligning to TRBD1. Germline values: CDR1 MGHDK, CDR2 SYGVNS. CDR3 length: 15 amino acids. V was clipped by 1 base and J by 2 bases; unmatched bases: 2. The CDR3, as DNA: TGTGCCAGCAGTGAATCCGGGACAGGGAACTATGGCTACACCTTC. This encodes CASSESGTGNYGYTF.

The chain recombines TRBV4-2 with TRBJ2-7; 8 bases fit TRBD2. The CDR3 is 17 amino acids. V shed 0 bases and J 3 bases; nucleotides not matched to a gene: 10. CDR1 and CDR2 (germline): LGHNA, YNFKEQ. The CDR3 is CASSQEGSGSSFYEQYF. Here the CDR3 DNA reads TGTGCCAGCAGCCAAGAGGGGAGCGGGAGTAGCTTCTACGAGCAGTACTTC.

The J gene is TRBJ1-1, the V gene TRBV19; D is ambiguous. The CDR3 length is 14 residues. Trimming removed 3 bases at V and 0 bases at J, with 8 bases between. Germline values: CDR1 LNHDA, CDR2 SQIVND (reference sequence). For the CDR3, the DNA is TGTGCCAGTAGTATGGCAGAAGTGAACACTGAAGCTTTCTTT. Its translation: CASSMAEVNTEAFF.

Only a few counts were recorded for this clone. The CDR3 DNA follows: TGCAGCGTTCACAGGGGGCAGGAGACCCAGTACTTC. Protein product: CSVHRGQETQYF. V gene TRBV29-1 combines with J gene TRBJ2-5; 9 positions match TRBD1. CDR3 length equals 12 residues. CDR1 is SQVTM and CDR2 is ANQGSEA in the germline V gene. The V gene end was trimmed by 5 bases and the J gene end by 5 bases; junction bases not matched to a gene: 3.

The table lists this clone with a count of one. The rearrangement joins TRBV7-2 to TRBJ1-5; TRBD1 matches 7 bases. V trimming: 5 bases; J trimming: 7 bases; junction bases outside the gene matches: 11. Germline V gene data show CDR1 as SGHTA and CDR2 as FQGNSA. There are 15 residues in the CDR3. The CDR3 sequence is CASSPGGAGGQPQHF. The CDR3 region has the DNA TGTGCCAGCAGCCCGGGGGGGGCAGGGGGGCAGCCCCAGCATTTT.

This clone was seen a few times. The chain has TRBV30 and TRBJ2-7; 9 bases map to TRBD2. The CDR3 is 13 amino acids. The V gene's germline CDR1 is GTSNPN and CDR2 SVGIG (reference sequence). The junction had 7 bases not matched to a gene; V was cut back by 6 bases and J by 4 bases. In DNA, the CDR3 is TGTGCCTGTTCCGGGACTAGCTCTTACGAGCAGTACTTC. Translation: CACSGTSSYEQYF.